The rows below give T cell receptor beta chains drawn from one sample of a study of shared clonotypes between healthy human individuals. Sequenced by immunoSEQ multiplex PCR; TCRdb stores in-frame clones only, minus some. Of about 1.9 million clones in the sample, just under 95% were seen once. Input material: naive CD8+ T cells from PBMCs. These TCRs come from a man between 18 and 29 years old in good health. Some clones in this sample may be carry-over from other donors' samples. Both conserved end residues are part of each CDR3. D genes are given only for firm matches. Clone size is shown for a subset of rows, as once, few, many or a class of expanded clone.

V gene	J gene	clone size	D gene	CDR3 DNA	CDR3 protein
TRBV2	TRBJ2-7	.	.	TGTGCCAGCACCGGGACCCTGGGGACCTACGAGCAGTACTTC	CASTGTLGTYEQYF
TRBV4-3	TRBJ2-1	.	TRBD2	TGCGCCAGCAGCCCAGGTATGACGGGAGGGCTGGAGCAGTTCTTC	CASSPGMTGGLEQFF
TRBV6-1	TRBJ2-1	.	TRBD2	TGTGCCAGCACGGGCGGGAGTAAGATTTATGAGCAGTTCTTC	CASTGGSKIYEQFF
TRBV7-9	TRBJ2-2	.	.	TGTGCCAGCAGCCCAACCCCTAGCGTAATGGTCCCCGGGGAGCTGTTTTTT	CASSPTPSVMVPGELFF
TRBV27	TRBJ2-1	.	.	TGTGCCAGCAGTTTCCTCTCGGACTGGGGCGGCAATGAGCAGTTCTTC	CASSFLSDWGGNEQFF
TRBV6-1	TRBJ2-1	.	.	TGTGCCGGTGGGACACCGCAGTTCTTC	CAGGTPQFF
TRBV29-1	TRBJ2-1	.	.	TGCAGCGCCTTTTTTGTCTTAACTTACAATGAGCAGTTCTTC	CSAFFVLTYNEQFF
TRBV27	TRBJ2-3	.	.	TGTGCCAGAAGACGGGGAGCTAGCACAGATACGCAGTATTTT	CARRRGASTDTQYF
TRBV7-9	TRBJ1-1	.	.	TGTGCCAGCAGTCTCTCTGTGGCTGAAGCTTTCTTT	CASSLSVAEAFF
TRBV7-2	TRBJ1-1	.	TRBD1	TGTGCCAGCAGCCCTGACAGGGGGCTTGAAGCTTTCTTT	CASSPDRGLEAFF
TRBV6-5	TRBJ2-7	.	.	TGTGCCAGCACCTCAGTTGGGGCCTACGAGCAGTACTTC	CASTSVGAYEQYF
TRBV7-3	TRBJ2-1	.	.	TGTGCCAGCAGCTTAGGAATCGGGGGCTCCTACAATGAGCAGTTCTTC	CASSLGIGGSYNEQFF
TRBV7-6	TRBJ2-1	.	.	TGTCCCCCCGGTGAGCAGTTCTTC	CPPGEQFF
TRBV13	TRBJ1-1	.	TRBD1	TGTGCCAGCAGCTTAGGCTACAAAGGGGGCCCCACTGAAGCTTTCTTT	CASSLGYKGGPTEAFF
TRBV7-9	TRBJ2-7	.	.	TGTGCCAGCAGCCCAAGGGTAGGGGATTACTACGAGCAGTACTTC	CASSPRVGDYYEQYF
TRBV7-9	TRBJ1-2	.	.	TGTGCCAGCAGCTTAGCTCGGTCAGGCTTAGAAAAGGGAGGCTACACCTTC	CASSLARSGLEKGGYTF
TRBV27	TRBJ2-7	.	.	TGTGCCAGCAGTTTCGGACTGCACTACGAGCAGTACTTC	CASSFGLHYEQYF
TRBV28	TRBJ1-1	.	.	TGTGCCAGCAGCACTCCGTGGGTGAACACTGAAGCTTTCTTT	CASSTPWVNTEAFF
TRBV9	TRBJ2-7	.	TRBD2	TGTGCCAGCTCCGGGGGGGGACCCTACGAGCAGTACTTC	CASSGGGPYEQYF
TRBV4-3	TRBJ2-2	.	.	TGCGCCAGCAGCCAAGATCGGACGAGCACCGGGGAGCTGTTTTTT	CASSQDRTSTGELFF
TRBV4-1	TRBJ2-3	.	.	TGCGCCAGCAGCCAAGTCTTCCCAGATACGCAGTATTTT	CASSQVFPDTQYF
TRBV10-3	TRBJ2-7	.	.	TGTGCCATCAACAGTGCAGGGATCGACGAGCAGTACTTC	CAINSAGIDEQYF
TRBV27	TRBJ2-6	.	.	TGTGCCAGCAGTTCCGGGACGGGTAGCTCTGGGGCCAACGTCCTGACTTTC	CASSSGTGSSGANVLTF
TRBV4-1	TRBJ2-2	.	.	TGCGCCAGCAGCCAACGACGGCAGTCGAACACCGGGGAGCTGTTTTTT	CASSQRRQSNTGELFF
TRBV5-4	TRBJ2-3	.	.	TGTGCCAGCAGCTTGGGAGATACGCAGTATTTT	CASSLGDTQYF
TRBV28	TRBJ2-1	.	.	TGTGCCAGCAGTTCATATAAACAGGGTATGGAGCAGTTCTTC	CASSSYKQGMEQFF
TRBV27	TRBJ1-1	.	.	TGTGCCAGCAGTCCAAGGGGGGGAAACACTGAAGCTTTCTTT	CASSPRGGNTEAFF
TRBV7-6	TRBJ1-5	once	.	TGTGCCAGCAGCTTAGGCGAATTTCAGCCCCAGCATTTT	CASSLGEFQPQHF
TRBV5-1	TRBJ1-3	.	.	TGCGCCAGCAGCTTGGGCTCTGGAAACACCATATATTTT	CASSLGSGNTIYF
TRBV28	TRBJ1-1	.	.	TGTGCCAGCAGTTTATCCGCCCGGCAGGGCACTGAAGCTTTCTTT	CASSLSARQGTEAFF
TRBV6-5	TRBJ2-1	.	.	TGTGCCAGCAGTGGGGGCCCCAACAATGAGCAGTTCTTC	CASSGGPNNEQFF
TRBV5-1	TRBJ1-2	.	.	TGCGCCAGCAGCTTAGGTCTAGGAGCACCCCGGTCGGAAACCTATGGCTACACCTTC	CASSLGLGAPRSETYGYTF
TRBV4-1	TRBJ2-2	.	.	TGCGCCAGCAGCCAATTTTTGGACACCGGGGAGCTGTTTTTT	CASSQFLDTGELFF
TRBV27	TRBJ1-1	.	.	TGTGCCAGCAGTTTCGCTGGAGACACTGAAGCTTTCTTT	CASSFAGDTEAFF
TRBV27	TRBJ2-1	once	TRBD2	TGTGCCAGCAACTTTTATGTACCTAGCGGGAGTACCAATGAGCAGTTCTTC	CASNFYVPSGSTNEQFF
TRBV5-8	TRBJ2-7	.	.	TGTGCCAGCAGCTTTTCGAGTACCTACGAGCAGTACTTC	CASSFSSTYEQYF
TRBV28	TRBJ2-2	.	.	TGTGCCAGCAGTTTTAGGGAACTAGGGAACACCGGGGAGCTGTTTTTT	CASSFRELGNTGELFF
TRBV10-3	TRBJ2-1	.	TRBD2	TGTGCCATCAGCGAAGGACTAGCGGGGTCCTACAATGAGCAGTTCTTC	CAISEGLAGSYNEQFF
TRBV27	TRBJ2-2	.	.	TGTGCCAGCGGGGAGTTTTTCGACGAAGGGGGCACCGGGGAGCTGTTTTTT	CASGEFFDEGGTGELFF
TRBV28	TRBJ2-1	.	TRBD2	TGTGCCAGCAGCCTCCGTTTGCTAGCGGTCTACAATGAGCAGTTCTTC	CASSLRLLAVYNEQFF
TRBV4-3	TRBJ2-7	.	.	TGCGCCAGCAGCCAAGATATGGGAGCCGCCTACGAGCAGTACTTC	CASSQDMGAAYEQYF
TRBV11-2	TRBJ2-3	.	TRBD1	TGTGCCAGCAGCTTAGTGCGGACAGGGTTTGGGGCAGATACGCAGTATTTT	CASSLVRTGFGADTQYF
TRBV4-1	TRBJ2-5	once	.	TGCGCCAGCAGCCAAGAAAGCGGCCAAGAGACCCAGTACTTC	CASSQESGQETQYF
TRBV7-9	TRBJ2-7	once	.	TGTGCCAACATAGACCCCCGTGGGACTCCACCTGTAGTCGAGCAGTACTTC	CANIDPRGTPPVVEQYF
TRBV30	TRBJ2-7	.	.	TGTGCCTGGAGGGACATTCGTCCCGCCTACGAGCAGTACTTC	CAWRDIRPAYEQYF
TRBV10-3	TRBJ2-1	.	.	TGTGCCATCAGTGAAGATTCCCTTCCTACCTTCGATGAGCAGTTCTTC	CAISEDSLPTFDEQFF
TRBV15	TRBJ2-2	.	.	TGTGCCACCAGTTTAGGGACTCTTAACACCGGGGAGCTGTTTTTT	CATSLGTLNTGELFF
TRBV7-9	TRBJ1-3	.	.	TGTGCCAGCAGCTTAGCTTCGTGGGGGCCTGGAAACACCATATATTTT	CASSLASWGPGNTIYF
TRBV15	TRBJ2-3	once	.	TGTGCCACCAGCAGGGACACGCGGGAAACGTATTTT	CATSRDTRETYF
TRBV5-4	TRBJ2-2	.	TRBD2	TGTGCCAGCAGCTTGGATCGCGGGAGGGCCCGAGTCGGGGAGCTGTTTTTT	CASSLDRGRARVGELFF
TRBV4-1	TRBJ1-5	.	TRBD1	TGCGCCAGCAGCCTTGGGACAGGGGGCGGGAATCAGCCCCAGCATTTT	CASSLGTGGGNQPQHF
TRBV7-9	TRBJ2-1	.	TRBD2	TGTGCCAGCAGCCCCGGGGCGGCGGGAGGAAGCTCCTACAATGAGCAGTTCTTC	CASSPGAAGGSSYNEQFF
TRBV18	TRBJ2-7	.	TRBD1	TGTGCCAGCTCAGCCGGCGGGACAGGGGTATACGAGCAGTACTTC	CASSAGGTGVYEQYF
TRBV4-1	TRBJ1-5	few	.	TGCGCCAGCAGCCAATTCCGGGCCGCTGATCAGCCCCAGCATTTT	CASSQFRAADQPQHF
TRBV18	TRBJ2-3	.	.	TGTGCCAGCTCACCACTAAAGGGTGGAGATACGCAGTATTTT	CASSPLKGGDTQYF